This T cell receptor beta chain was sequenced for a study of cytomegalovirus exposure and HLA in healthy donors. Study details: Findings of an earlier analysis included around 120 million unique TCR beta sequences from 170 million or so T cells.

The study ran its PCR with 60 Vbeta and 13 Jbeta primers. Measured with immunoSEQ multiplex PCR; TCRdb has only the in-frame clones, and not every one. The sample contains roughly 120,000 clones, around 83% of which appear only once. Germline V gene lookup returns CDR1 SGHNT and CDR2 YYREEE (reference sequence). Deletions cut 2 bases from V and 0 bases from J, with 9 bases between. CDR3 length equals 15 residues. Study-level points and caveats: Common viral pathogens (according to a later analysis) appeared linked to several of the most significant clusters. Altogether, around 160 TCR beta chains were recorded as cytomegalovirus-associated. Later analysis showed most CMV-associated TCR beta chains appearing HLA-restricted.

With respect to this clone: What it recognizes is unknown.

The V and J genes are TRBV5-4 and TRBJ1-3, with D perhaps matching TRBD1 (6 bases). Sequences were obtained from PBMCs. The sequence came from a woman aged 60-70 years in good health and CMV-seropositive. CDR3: CASSFQGSSGNTIYF. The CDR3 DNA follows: TGTGCCAGCAGCTTCCAGGGGAGCTCTGGAAACACCATATATTTT.